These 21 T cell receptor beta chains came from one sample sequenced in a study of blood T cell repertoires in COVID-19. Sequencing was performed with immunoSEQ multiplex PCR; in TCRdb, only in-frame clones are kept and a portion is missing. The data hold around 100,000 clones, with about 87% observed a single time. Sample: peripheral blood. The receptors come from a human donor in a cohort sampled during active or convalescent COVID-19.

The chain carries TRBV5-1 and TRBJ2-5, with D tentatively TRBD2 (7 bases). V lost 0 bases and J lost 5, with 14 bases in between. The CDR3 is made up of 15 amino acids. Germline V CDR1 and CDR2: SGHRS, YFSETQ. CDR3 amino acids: CASSLVAGAVETQYF. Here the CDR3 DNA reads TGCGCCAGCAGCTTGGTGGCGGGGGCGGTGGAGACCCAGTACTTC.

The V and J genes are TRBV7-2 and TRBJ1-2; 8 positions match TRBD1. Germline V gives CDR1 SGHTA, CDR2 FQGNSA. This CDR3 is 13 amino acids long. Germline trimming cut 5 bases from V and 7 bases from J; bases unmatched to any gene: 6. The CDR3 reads CASSADRVGGYTF. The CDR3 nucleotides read TGTGCCAGCAGCGCGGACAGGGTGGGTGGCTACACCTTC. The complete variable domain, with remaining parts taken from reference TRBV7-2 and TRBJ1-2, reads GAGVSQSPSNKVTEKGKDVELRCDPISGHTALYWYRQSLGQGLEFLIYFQGNSAPDKSGLPSDRFSAERTGGSVSTLTIQRTQQEDSAVYLCASSADRVGGYTFGSGTRLTVV.

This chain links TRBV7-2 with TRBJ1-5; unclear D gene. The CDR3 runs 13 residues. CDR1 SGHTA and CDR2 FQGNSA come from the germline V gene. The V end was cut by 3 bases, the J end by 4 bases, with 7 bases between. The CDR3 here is CASSFRENQPQHF. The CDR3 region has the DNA TGTGCCAGCAGCTTTCGGGAGAATCAGCCCCAGCATTTT.

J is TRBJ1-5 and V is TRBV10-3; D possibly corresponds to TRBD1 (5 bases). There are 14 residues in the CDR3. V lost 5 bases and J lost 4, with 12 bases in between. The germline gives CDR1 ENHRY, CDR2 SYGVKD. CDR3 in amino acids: CAISPGMRNQPQHF. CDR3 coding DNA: TGTGCCATCAGTCCAGGGATGAGGAATCAGCCCCAGCATTTT.

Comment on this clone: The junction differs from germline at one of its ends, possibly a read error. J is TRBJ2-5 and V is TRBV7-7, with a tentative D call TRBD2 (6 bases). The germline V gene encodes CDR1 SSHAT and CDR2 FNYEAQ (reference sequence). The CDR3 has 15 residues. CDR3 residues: CASSPPGGVDETQYF. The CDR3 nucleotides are TGTGCTAGCAGCCCCCCTGGCGGGGTTGATGAGACCCAGTACTTC.

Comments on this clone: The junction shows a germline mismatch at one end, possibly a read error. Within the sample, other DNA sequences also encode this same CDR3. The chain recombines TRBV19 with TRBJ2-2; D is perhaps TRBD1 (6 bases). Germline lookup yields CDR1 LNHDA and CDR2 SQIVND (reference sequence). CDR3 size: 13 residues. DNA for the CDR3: TGCGCCAGTATCAGGGGAAAGACCGGGGAGCTGTTTTTT. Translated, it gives CASIRGKTGELFF.

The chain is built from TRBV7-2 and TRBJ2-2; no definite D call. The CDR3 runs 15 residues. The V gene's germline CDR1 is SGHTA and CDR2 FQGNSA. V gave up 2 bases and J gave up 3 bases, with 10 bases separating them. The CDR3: CASSLNRQHTGELFF. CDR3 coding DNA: TGTGCCAGCAGCTTAAACAGACAACACACCGGGGAGCTGTTTTTT.

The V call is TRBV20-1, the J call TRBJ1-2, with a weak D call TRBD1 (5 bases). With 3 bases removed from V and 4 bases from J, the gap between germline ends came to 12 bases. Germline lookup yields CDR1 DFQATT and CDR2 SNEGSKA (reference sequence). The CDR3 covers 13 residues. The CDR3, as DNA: TGCAGTGCTAGTCTGGGGGGGAGCTATGGCTACACCTTC. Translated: CSASLGGSYGYTF.

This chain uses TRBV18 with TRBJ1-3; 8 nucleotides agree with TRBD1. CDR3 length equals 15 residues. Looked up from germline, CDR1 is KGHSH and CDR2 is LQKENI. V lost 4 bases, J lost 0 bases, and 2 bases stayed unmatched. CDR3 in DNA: TGTGCCAGCTCACTGACAGGGGACTCTGGAAACACCATATATTTT. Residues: CASSLTGDSGNTIYF.

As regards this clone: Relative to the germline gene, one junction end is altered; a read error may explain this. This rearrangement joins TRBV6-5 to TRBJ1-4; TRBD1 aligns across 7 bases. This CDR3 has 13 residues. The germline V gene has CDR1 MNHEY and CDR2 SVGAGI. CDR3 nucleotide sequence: TGTGCCAGCAATTACCGGGACAGAGAAAAACTGTTTTTT. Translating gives CASNYRDREKLFF.

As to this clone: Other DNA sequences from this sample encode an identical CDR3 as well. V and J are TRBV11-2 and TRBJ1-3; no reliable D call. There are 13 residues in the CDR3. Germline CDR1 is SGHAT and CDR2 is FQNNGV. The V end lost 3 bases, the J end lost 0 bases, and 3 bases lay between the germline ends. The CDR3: CASSFNSGNTIYF. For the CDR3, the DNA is TGTGCCAGCAGCTTTAACTCTGGAAACACCATATATTTT.

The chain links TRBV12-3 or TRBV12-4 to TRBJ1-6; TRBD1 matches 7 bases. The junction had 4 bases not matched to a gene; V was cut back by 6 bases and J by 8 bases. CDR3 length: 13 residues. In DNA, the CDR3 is TGTGCCAGCAGACGGACAGGAGATTCACCCCTCCACTTT. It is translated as CASRRTGDSPLHF.

CDR3 region: CASSPPGQGVAFF. The CDR3 nucleotides are TGTGCCAGCAGTCCCCCGGGACAGGGTGTTGCTTTCTTT. The chain has TRBV6-6 and TRBJ1-1; 9 nucleotides agree with TRBD1. V was pared by 5 bases and J by 11 bases, with 9 bases of the junction left unmatched. Germline V gives CDR1 MNHNY, CDR2 SVGAGI (reference sequence). The CDR3 runs to 13 residues.

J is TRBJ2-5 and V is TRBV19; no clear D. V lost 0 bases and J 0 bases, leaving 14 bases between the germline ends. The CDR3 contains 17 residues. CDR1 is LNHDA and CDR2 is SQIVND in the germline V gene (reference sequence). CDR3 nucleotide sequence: TGTGCCAGTAGTATAGATAGTAACCGATCGTACCAAGAGACCCAGTACTTC. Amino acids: CASSIDSNRSYQETQYF.

CDR3 sequence reads: CASSYEGDRYYTF. CDR3 bases: TGTGCCAGTAGTTACGAAGGGGATCGGTACTACACCTTC. The J gene is TRBJ1-2, the V gene TRBV19; D is possibly TRBD1 (5 bases). The CDR3 spans 13 residues. The germline gives CDR1 LNHDA, CDR2 SQIVND (reference sequence). Trimming shortened V by 5 bases and J by 10 bases, and 17 bases separated the two germline ends.

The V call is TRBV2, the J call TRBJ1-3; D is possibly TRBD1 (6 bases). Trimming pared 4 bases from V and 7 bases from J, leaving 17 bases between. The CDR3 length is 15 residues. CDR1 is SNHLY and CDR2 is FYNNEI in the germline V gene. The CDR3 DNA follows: TGTGCCAGCAGTGCACGGTCAGGGGCCGGGAACACCATATATTTT. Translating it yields CASSARSGAGNTIYF.

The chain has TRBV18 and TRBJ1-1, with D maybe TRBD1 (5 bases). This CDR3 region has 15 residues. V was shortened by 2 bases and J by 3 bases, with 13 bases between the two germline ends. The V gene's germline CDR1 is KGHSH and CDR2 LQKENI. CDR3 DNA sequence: TGTGCCAGCTCACCATTAGCAGGGTACGACACTGAAGCTTTCTTT. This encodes CASSPLAGYDTEAFF. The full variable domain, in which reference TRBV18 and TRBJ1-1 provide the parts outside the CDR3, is NAGVMQNPRHLVRRRGQEARLRCSPMKGHSHVYWYRQLPEEGLKFMVYLQKENIIDESGMPKERFSAEFPKEGPSILRIQQVVRGDSAAYFCASSPLAGYDTEAFFGQGTRLTVV.

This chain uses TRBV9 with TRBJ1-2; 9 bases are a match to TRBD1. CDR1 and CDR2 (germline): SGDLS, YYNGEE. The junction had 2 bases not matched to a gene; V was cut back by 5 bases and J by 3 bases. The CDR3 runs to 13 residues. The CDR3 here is CASSDRGDYGYTF. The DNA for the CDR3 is TGTGCCAGCAGTGACAGGGGGGACTATGGCTACACCTTC. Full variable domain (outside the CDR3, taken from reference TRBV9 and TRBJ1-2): DSGVTQTPKHLITATGQRVTLRCSPRSGDLSVYWYQQSLDQGLQFLIQYYNGEERAKGNILERFSAQQFPDLHSELNLSSLELGDSALYFCASSDRGDYGYTFGSGTRLTVV.

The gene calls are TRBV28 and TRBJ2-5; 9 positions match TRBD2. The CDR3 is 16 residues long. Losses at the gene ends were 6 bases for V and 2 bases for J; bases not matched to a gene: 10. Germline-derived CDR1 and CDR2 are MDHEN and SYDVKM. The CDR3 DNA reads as TGTGCCAGCAGCCCATTAGAGCGGGGGGCACAAGAGACCCAGTACTTC. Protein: CASSPLERGAQETQYF.

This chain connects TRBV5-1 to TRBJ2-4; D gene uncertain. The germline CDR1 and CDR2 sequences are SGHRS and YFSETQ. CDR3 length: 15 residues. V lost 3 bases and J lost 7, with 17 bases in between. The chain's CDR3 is CASSSSLDSANIQYF. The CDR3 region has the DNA TGCGCCAGCAGCTCCTCTCTAGATTCGGCGAACATTCAGTACTTC.

Written as DNA, the CDR3 is TGTGCCACCAGTGAGCACGCGGGGGGCCGGGAGACCCAGTACTTC. Translating it yields CATSEHAGGRETQYF. The chain has TRBV24-1 and TRBJ2-5; 8 nucleotides line up with TRBD2. This CDR3 comprises 15 residues. The V gene end was trimmed by 4 bases and the J gene end by 5 bases; junction bases not matched to a gene: 8. CDR1 and CDR2 (germline): KGHDR, SFDVKD.